This T cell receptor beta chain was recorded in a study of PD-1 blockade in classical Hodgkin lymphoma. General study points: The CD4+ diversity rise by C4D1 was clearest in complete responders.

Trimming left V 6 bases short and J 3 bases short, with 14 bases between. The CDR3 is made up of 14 amino acids. The V gene's germline CDR1 is MNHEY and CDR2 SMNVEV (reference sequence). Specified time point: cycle 4 day 1 (C4D1), after less than seven weeks of nivolumab. Each patient experienced a relapse that followed autologous stem cell transplantation, and brentuximab vedotin exposure varied. Measured with immunoSEQ multiplex PCR; TCRdb has only the in-frame clones, and not every one. This repertoire shows around 50,000 clones, about 75% found once; its top ten account for 12%. In the case of this clone: Its target is unknown.

The sample consisted of peripheral blood mononuclear cells (PBMCs), taken before the fourth cycle of nivolumab. The chain carries TRBV27 and TRBJ1-2; perhaps TRBD1 as D (5 bases). The TCR comes from a human donor with classical Hodgkin lymphoma. The CDR3 here is CASRPGWGDYGYTF. DNA of the CDR3: TGTGCCAGCAGACCAGGGTGGGGGGACTATGGCTACACCTTC.